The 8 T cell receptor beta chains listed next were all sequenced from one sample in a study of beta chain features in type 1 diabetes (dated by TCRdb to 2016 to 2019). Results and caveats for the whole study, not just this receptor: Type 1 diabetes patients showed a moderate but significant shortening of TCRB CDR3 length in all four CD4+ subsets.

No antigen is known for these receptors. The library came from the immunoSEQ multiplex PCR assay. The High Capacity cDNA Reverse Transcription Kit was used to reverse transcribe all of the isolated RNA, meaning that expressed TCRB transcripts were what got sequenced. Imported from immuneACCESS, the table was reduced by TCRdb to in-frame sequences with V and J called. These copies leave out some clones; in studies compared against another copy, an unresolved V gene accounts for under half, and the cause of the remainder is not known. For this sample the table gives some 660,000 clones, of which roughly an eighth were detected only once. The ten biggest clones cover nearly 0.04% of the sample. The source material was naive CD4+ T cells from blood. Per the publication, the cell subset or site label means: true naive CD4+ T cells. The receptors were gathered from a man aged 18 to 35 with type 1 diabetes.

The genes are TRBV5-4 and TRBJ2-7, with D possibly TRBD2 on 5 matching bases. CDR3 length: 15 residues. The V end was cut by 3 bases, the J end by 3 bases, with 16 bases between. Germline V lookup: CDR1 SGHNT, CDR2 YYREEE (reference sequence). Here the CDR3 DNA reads TGTGCCAGCAGCTCGAAGTACCGGGATAACTACGAGCAGTACTTC. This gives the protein CASSSKYRDNYEQYF.

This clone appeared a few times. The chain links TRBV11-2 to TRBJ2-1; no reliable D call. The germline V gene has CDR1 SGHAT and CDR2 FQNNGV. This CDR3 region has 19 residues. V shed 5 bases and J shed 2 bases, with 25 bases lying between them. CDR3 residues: CASSHPASGKVITYNEQFF. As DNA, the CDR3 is TGTGCCAGCAGCCATCCAGCCTCAGGCAAGGTTATTACCTACAATGAGCAGTTCTTC.

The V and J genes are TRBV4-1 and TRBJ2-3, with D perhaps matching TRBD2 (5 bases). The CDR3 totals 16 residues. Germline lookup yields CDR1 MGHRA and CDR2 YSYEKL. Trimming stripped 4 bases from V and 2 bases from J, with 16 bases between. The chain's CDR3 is CASSRQARADTDTQYF. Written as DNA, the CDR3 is TGCGCCAGCAGCCGACAAGCCAGAGCGGACACAGATACGCAGTATTTT.

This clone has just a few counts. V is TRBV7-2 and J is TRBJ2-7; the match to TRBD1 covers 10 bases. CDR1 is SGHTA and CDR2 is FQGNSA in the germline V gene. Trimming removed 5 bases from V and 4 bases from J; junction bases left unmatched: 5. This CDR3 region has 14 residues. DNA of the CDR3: TGTGCCAGCAGCCTACAGGACAGGGGGTACGAGCAGTACTTC. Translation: CASSLQDRGYEQYF. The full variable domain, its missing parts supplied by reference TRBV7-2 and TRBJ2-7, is GAGVSQSPSNKVTEKGKDVELRCDPISGHTALYWYRQSLGQGLEFLIYFQGNSAPDKSGLPSDRFSAERTGGSVSTLTIQRTQQEDSAVYLCASSLQDRGYEQYFGPGTRLTVT.

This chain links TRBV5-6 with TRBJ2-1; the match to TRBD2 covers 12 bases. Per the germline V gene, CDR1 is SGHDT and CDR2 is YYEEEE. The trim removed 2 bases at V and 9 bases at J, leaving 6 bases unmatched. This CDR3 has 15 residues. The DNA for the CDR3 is TGTGCCAGCAGCTTACTAGCGGGAGGAATTAGTGAGCAGTTCTTC. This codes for CASSLLAGGISEQFF.

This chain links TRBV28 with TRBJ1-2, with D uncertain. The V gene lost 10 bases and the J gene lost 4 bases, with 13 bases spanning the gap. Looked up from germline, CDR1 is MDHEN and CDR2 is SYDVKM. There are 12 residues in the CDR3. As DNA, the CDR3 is TGTGCCATCACCCCGGACGGCTATGGCTACACCTTC. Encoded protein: CAITPDGYGYTF.

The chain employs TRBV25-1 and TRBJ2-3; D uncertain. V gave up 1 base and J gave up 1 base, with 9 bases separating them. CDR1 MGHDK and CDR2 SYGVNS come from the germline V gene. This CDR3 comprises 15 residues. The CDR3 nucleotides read TGTGCCAGCAGTGAATCCGAGTCCCGCACAGATACGCAGTATTTT. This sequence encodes CASSESESRTDTQYF.

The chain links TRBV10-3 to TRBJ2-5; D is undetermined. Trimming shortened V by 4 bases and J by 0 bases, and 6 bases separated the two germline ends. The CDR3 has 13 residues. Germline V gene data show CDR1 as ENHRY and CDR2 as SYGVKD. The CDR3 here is CAISGRDQETQYF. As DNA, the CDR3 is TGTGCCATCAGTGGGCGAGACCAAGAGACCCAGTACTTC.